The rows below give T cell receptor beta chains drawn from one sample of a study of cytomegalovirus exposure and HLA in healthy donors. The data were produced by immunoSEQ multiplex PCR, yet TCRdb's version contains in-frame clones alone and is incomplete. The sample data list 130,000 to 150,000 clones. Sequenced: PBMCs. The receptors shown here come from a man between 35 and 55 years old in good health and CMV-seronegative. The CDR3 runs from the conserved cysteine through the conserved F or W.

j_call: TRBJ2-7
v_call: TRBV7-2
cdr3_aa: CASSSGGVSSYEQYF

j_call: TRBJ1-5
v_call: TRBV4-3
cdr3_aa: CASSQDWGGQPQHF

j_call: TRBJ2-7
v_call: TRBV9
cdr3_aa: CASSVASSGPYEQYF

j_call: TRBJ1-2
v_call: TRBV13
cdr3_aa: CASSFTRVDYGYTF

j_call: TRBJ1-6
v_call: TRBV10-2
cdr3_aa: CAASQGARSPLHF

j_call: TRBJ2-7
v_call: TRBV6-4
cdr3_aa: CASSPLGAGEGYEQYF

j_call: TRBJ2-5
v_call: TRBV7-3
cdr3_aa: CASSFQGSETQYF

j_call: TRBJ2-5
v_call: TRBV25-1
cdr3_aa: CASSEFGGGGEETQYF

j_call: TRBJ1-4
v_call: TRBV18
cdr3_aa: CASSQHPATNEKLFF

j_call: TRBJ2-7
v_call: TRBV27
cdr3_aa: CASSPQGFEQYF

j_call: TRBJ1-5
v_call: TRBV7-8
cdr3_aa: CASSLDAGGYSNQPQHF

j_call: TRBJ2-7
v_call: TRBV6-5
cdr3_aa: CASSAGTIGTYEQYF

j_call: TRBJ2-5
v_call: TRBV2
cdr3_aa: CASRMSLAGGPRETQYF

j_call: TRBJ2-3
v_call: TRBV5-1
cdr3_aa: CASGKQGAQGTDTQYF

j_call: TRBJ1-2
v_call: TRBV27
cdr3_aa: CASSRRGQGGHGYTF

j_call: TRBJ1-5
v_call: TRBV7-8
cdr3_aa: CASSGYRVRNGNQPQHF

j_call: TRBJ2-5
v_call: TRBV20-1
cdr3_aa: CSAQQETQYF

j_call: TRBJ1-3
v_call: TRBV4-1
cdr3_aa: CASSQDETASGNTIYF

j_call: TRBJ2-6
v_call: TRBV2
cdr3_aa: CASQRQSSGGANVLTF

j_call: TRBJ2-2
v_call: TRBV6-5
cdr3_aa: CASRSRGSGELFF

j_call: TRBJ2-5
v_call: TRBV19
cdr3_aa: CASSRRRGGEETQYF

j_call: TRBJ2-2
v_call: TRBV4-2
cdr3_aa: CASSQDLAGAHGELFF

j_call: TRBJ1-3
v_call: TRBV18
cdr3_aa: CASSPGQGSTIYF

j_call: TRBJ2-3
v_call: TRBV2
cdr3_aa: CASSKGTGGTDTQYF

j_call: TRBJ2-7
v_call: TRBV2
cdr3_aa: CASRGLAGEQYF

j_call: TRBJ2-7
v_call: TRBV9
cdr3_aa: CASSVGGDTFYEQYF

j_call: TRBJ2-5
v_call: TRBV9
cdr3_aa: CASSAGQGEETQYF

j_call: TRBJ2-3
v_call: TRBV5-1
cdr3_aa: CASSLGLPTDTQYF

j_call: TRBJ1-4
v_call: TRBV5-6
cdr3_aa: CASSVLGGGFNEKLFF

j_call: TRBJ2-1
v_call: TRBV19
cdr3_aa: CASTPGRGPYNEQFF

j_call: TRBJ2-7
v_call: TRBV6-5
cdr3_aa: CASTRDRAYEQYF

j_call: TRBJ1-6
v_call: TRBV5-4
cdr3_aa: CASSLQGGSPLHF

j_call: TRBJ1-5
v_call: TRBV19
cdr3_aa: CASMRTGDNQPQHF

j_call: TRBJ1-2
v_call: TRBV6-6
cdr3_aa: CASRLGQGYGYTF

j_call: TRBJ1-2
v_call: TRBV14
cdr3_aa: CASSQVRGGGYTF

j_call: TRBJ2-3
v_call: TRBV12-5
cdr3_aa: CASGVGGADTQYF

j_call: TRBJ2-5
v_call: TRBV6-5
cdr3_aa: CASSYSRDSLETQYF

j_call: TRBJ2-3
v_call: TRBV7-2
cdr3_aa: CASSLHSGGTDTQYF

j_call: TRBJ2-5
v_call: TRBV11-2
cdr3_aa: CASSLRGNGETQYF

j_call: TRBJ2-5
v_call: TRBV29-1
cdr3_aa: CSVPQGAGETQYF

j_call: TRBJ2-1
v_call: TRBV19
cdr3_aa: CASSNGLAAEQFF

j_call: TRBJ2-5
v_call: TRBV7-9
cdr3_aa: CASSLTSGGTGKTQYF

j_call: TRBJ2-3
v_call: TRBV6-5
cdr3_aa: CASSYGRDKDTQYF

j_call: TRBJ2-7
v_call: TRBV2
cdr3_aa: CASSLDRGLDEQYF

j_call: TRBJ1-5
v_call: TRBV6-1
cdr3_aa: CASSEMAVGNQPQHF

j_call: TRBJ1-4
v_call: TRBV11-2
cdr3_aa: CASSSSDRGNEKLFF

j_call: TRBJ1-2
v_call: TRBV19
cdr3_aa: CASSTGLKQANYGYTF

j_call: TRBJ1-4
v_call: TRBV6-5
cdr3_aa: CASSYSIGRGEKLFF

j_call: TRBJ2-7
v_call: TRBV7-6
cdr3_aa: CASSRASGGYYEQYF

j_call: TRBJ2-7
v_call: TRBV5-1
cdr3_aa: CASSLGGQGNYEQYF

j_call: TRBJ2-2
v_call: TRBV4-2
cdr3_aa: CASSQDSGGPNSGELFF